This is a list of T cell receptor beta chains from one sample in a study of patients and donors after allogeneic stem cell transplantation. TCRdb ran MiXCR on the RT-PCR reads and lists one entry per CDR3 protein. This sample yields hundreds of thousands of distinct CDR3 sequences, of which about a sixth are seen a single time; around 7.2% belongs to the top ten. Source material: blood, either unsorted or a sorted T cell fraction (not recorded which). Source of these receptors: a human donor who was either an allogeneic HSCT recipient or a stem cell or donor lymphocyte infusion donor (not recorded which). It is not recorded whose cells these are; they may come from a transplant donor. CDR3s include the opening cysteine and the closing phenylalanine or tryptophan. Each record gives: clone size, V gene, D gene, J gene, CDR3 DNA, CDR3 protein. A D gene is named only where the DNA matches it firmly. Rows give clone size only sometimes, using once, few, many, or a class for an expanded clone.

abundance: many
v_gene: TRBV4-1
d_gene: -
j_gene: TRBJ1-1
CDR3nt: TGCGCCAGCAGCCATCCCCGGGAGACAGAGAACACTGAAGCTTTCTTT
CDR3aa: CASSHPRETENTEAFF

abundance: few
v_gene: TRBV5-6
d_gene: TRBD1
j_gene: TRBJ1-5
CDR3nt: TGTGCCAGCAGCTTGGAGGGACAGGGGTTACAGCCCCAGCATTTT
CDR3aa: CASSLEGQGLQPQHF

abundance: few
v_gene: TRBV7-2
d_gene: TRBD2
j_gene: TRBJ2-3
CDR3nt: TGTGCCAGCAGCTCCGCGGGGGGTGTAGATACGCAGTATTTT
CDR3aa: CASSSAGGVDTQYF

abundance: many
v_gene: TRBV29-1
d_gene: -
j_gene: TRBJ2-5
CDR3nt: TGCAGCGACCAAGAGACCCAGTACTTC
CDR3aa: CSDQETQYF

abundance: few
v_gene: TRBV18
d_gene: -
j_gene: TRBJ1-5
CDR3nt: TGTGCCAGCTCACCGAAGGGAGATCAGCCCCAGCATTTT
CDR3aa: CASSPKGDQPQHF

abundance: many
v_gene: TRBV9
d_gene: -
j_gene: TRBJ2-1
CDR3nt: TGTGCCAGCAGCGTAGCAAATGAGCAGTTCTTC
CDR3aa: CASSVANEQFF

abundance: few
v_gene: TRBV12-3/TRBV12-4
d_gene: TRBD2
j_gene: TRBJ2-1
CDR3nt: TGTGCCAGCAACCTTAGCGGGAGGAGTTTTGGGCAGTTCTTC
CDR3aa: CASNLSGRSFGQFF

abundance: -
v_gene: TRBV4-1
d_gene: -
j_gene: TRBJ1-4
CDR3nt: TGCGCCAGCAGCCAAGGGTATGCAACTAATGAAAAACTGTTTTTT
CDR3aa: CASSQGYATNEKLFF

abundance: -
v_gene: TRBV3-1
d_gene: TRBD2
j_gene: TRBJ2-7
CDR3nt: TGTGCCAGCAGTGGGAGGGGTGGCTACGAGCAGTACTTC
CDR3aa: CASSGRGGYEQYF

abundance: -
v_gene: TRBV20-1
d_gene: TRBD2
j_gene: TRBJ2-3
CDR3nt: TGCAGTGCTAGATTCGGCCAACTAGCGGGAGGGTCGGGAGATACGCAGTATTTT
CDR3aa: CSARFGQLAGGSGDTQYF

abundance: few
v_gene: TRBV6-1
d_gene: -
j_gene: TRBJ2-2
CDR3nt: TGTGCCAGCAGGTTGACAGCGAACACCGGGGAGCTGTTTTTT
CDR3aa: CASRLTANTGELFF

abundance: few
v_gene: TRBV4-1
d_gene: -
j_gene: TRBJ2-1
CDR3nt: TGCGCCAGCAGCAAGAGGGGGGAAACCTACAATGAGCAGTTCTTC
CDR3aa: CASSKRGETYNEQFF

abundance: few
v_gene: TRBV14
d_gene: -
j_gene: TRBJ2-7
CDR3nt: TGTGCCAGCAGCCAGGGGCATAGGAGCGCGGACGAGCAGTACTTC
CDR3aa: CASSQGHRSADEQYF

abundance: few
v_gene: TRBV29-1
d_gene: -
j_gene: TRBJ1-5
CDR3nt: TGCAGCGTGGCCAATAGCAATCAGCCCCAGCATTTT
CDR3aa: CSVANSNQPQHF

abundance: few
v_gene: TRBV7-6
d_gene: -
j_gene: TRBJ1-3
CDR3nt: TGTGCCAGCAGCCCGACCGACAGGTCCTCTGGAAACACCATATATTTT
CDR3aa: CASSPTDRSSGNTIYF

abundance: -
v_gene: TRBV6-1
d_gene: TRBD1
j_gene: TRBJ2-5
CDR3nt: TGTGCCAGCAGTGAAGCCAGGACAGGGAAAGAGACCCAGTACTTC
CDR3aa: CASSEARTGKETQYF

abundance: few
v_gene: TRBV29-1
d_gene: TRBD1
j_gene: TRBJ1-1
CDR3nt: TGCAGCGGGGACAGGGCGGACACTGAAGCTTTCTTT
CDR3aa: CSGDRADTEAFF

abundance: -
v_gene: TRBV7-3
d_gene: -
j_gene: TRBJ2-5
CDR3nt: TGTGCCAGCAGCTTAACTGGGGGCTTACAGACCCAGTACTTC
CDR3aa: CASSLTGGLQTQYF

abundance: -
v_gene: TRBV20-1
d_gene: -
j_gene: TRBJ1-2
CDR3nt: TGCAGTGCTAGAGTGAGGTCCGACCTTCTAACCCCCTTTAACTATGGCTACACCTTC
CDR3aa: CSARVRSDLLTPFNYGYTF

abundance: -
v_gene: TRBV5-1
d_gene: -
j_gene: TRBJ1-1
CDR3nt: TGCGCCAGCAGCTTTCGTCCGGGGTTGAACACTGAAGCTTTCTTT
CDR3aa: CASSFRPGLNTEAFF

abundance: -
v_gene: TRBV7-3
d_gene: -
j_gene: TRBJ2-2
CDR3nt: TGTGCCAGCAGCTTATCCCGACATTTGAACACCGGGGAGCTGTTTTTT
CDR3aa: CASSLSRHLNTGELFF

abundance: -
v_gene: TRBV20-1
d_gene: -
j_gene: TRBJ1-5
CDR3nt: TGCAGTGCCCGGAGGGGAAGTGAGGTCGCTCAGCCCCAGCATTTT
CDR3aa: CSARRGSEVAQPQHF

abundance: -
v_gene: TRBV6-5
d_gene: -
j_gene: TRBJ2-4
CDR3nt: TGTGCCAGCAGTTACTCGAGTGCAGCAAACATTCAGTACTTC
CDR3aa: CASSYSSAANIQYF

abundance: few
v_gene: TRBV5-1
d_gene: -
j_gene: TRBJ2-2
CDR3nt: TGCGCCAGCAGCTTGCCCTTGGGGGAGCTGTTTTTT
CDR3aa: CASSLPLGELFF

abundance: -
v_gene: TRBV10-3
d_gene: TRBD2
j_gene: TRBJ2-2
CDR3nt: TGTGCCATCAGTGAAACTAGCGGGGGGAATTTCCGGAGGACCGGGGAGCTGTTTTTT
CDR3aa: CAISETSGGNFRRTGELFF

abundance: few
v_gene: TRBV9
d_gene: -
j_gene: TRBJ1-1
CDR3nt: TGTGCCAGCAGCGGCGAAGGGGCCCCCGGAGCTTTCTTT
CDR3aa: CASSGEGAPGAFF

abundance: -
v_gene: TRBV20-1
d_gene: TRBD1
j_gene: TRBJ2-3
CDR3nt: TGCAGTTGGACAGGCAGCACAGATACGCAGTATTTT
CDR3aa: CSWTGSTDTQYF

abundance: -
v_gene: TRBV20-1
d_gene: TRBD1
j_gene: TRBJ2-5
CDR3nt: TGCAGTGCTGACACAGGGGGCAGAGAGACCCAGTACTTC
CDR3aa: CSADTGGRETQYF

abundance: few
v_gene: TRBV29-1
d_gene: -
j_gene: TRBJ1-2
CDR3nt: TGCAGCGTTGAATCTGGGGGGGGGACGTATGGCTACACCTTC
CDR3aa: CSVESGGGTYGYTF

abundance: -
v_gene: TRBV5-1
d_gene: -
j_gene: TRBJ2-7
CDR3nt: TGCGCCAGCAGCTTGGCCGACAGGCGCTACGAGCAGTACTTC
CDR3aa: CASSLADRRYEQYF

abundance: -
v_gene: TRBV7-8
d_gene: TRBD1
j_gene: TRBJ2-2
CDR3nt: TGTGCCAGCAGCCATTACGGGACAGCGAACACCGGGGAGCTGTTTTTT
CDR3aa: CASSHYGTANTGELFF

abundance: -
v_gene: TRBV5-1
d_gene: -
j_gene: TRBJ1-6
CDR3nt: TGCGCCAGCAGCCTGATATCCGGGACGGGTAATTCACCCCTCCACTTT
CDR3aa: CASSLISGTGNSPLHF

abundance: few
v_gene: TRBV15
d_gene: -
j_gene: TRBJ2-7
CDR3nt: TGTGCCACCAGAGTTCAAGGGACACTGGATTACGAGCAGTACTTC
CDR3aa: CATRVQGTLDYEQYF

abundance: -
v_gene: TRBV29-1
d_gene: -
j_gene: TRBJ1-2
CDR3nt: TGCAGCGCCACCATAAATAACAGGGACTATGGCTACACCTTC
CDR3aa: CSATINNRDYGYTF

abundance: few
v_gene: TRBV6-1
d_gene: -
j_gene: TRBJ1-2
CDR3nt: TGTGCCAGCAGTCCCGCCGGGGCCGCGGGCTACACCTTC
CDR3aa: CASSPAGAAGYTF

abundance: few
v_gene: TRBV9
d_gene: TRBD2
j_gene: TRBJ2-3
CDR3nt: TGTGCCAGCAGCGAGGATTATAGCGGGGCCAGCACAGATACGCAGTATTTT
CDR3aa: CASSEDYSGASTDTQYF

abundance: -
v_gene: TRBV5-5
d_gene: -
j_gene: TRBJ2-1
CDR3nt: TGTGCCAGCAGCTTGCTAGCCAGTACTGAGCAGTTCTTC
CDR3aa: CASSLLASTEQFF

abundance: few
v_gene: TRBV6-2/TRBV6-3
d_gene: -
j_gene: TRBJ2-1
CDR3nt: TGTGCCAGCAGTAAACGAGGACAGAGCTCCTACAATGAGCAGTTCTTC
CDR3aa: CASSKRGQSSYNEQFF

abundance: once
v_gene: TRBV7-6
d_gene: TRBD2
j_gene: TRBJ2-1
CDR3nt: TGTGCCAGCAGCTTAGCCAAAGCGGGAGGTCGCAATGAGCAGTTCTTC
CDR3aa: CASSLAKAGGRNEQFF

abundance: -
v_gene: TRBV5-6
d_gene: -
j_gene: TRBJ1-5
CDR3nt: TGTGCCAGCAGCCTCCAAGGGTTACGGCAGCCCCAGCATTTT
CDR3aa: CASSLQGLRQPQHF

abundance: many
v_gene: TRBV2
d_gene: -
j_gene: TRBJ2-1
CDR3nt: TGTGCCAGCGGTAAGGGGCAGAATGAGCAGTTCTTC
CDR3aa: CASGKGQNEQFF

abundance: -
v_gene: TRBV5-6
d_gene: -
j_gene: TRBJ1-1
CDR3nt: TGTGCCAGCAGCTTAATTACGAGGACTGAAGCTTTCTTT
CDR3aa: CASSLITRTEAFF

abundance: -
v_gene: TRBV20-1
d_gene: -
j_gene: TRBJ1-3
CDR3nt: TGCAGTGCTAGAGATCTCATCGGGCCCATATATTTT
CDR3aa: CSARDLIGPIYF

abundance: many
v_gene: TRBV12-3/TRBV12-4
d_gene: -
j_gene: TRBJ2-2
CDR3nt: TGTGCCAGCAGTTTGACGGGGACCGGGGAGCTGTTTTTT
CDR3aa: CASSLTGTGELFF

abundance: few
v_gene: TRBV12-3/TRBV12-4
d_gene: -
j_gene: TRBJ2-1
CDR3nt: TGTGCCAGCAGTTTAAGGCAGACCCGGAGCTCCTACAATGAGCAGTTCTTC
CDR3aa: CASSLRQTRSSYNEQFF

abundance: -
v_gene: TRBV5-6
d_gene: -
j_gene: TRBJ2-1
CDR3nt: TGTGCCAGCAGGACTACCATAGGTGAGCAGTTCTTC
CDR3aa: CASRTTIGEQFF

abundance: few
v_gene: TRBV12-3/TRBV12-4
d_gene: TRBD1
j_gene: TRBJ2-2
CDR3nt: TGTGCCAGTCCTGTGGCAGGGGGCATCAACACCGGGGAGCTGTTTTTT
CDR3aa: CASPVAGGINTGELFF

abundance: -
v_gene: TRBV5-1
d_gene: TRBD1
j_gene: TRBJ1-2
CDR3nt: TGCGCCAGCAGCCCGGGACAGATCTACTATGGCTACACCTTC
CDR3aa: CASSPGQIYYGYTF